The rows below give T cell receptor beta chains drawn from one sample of a study of cytomegalovirus exposure and HLA in healthy donors. Sequencing was performed with immunoSEQ multiplex PCR; in TCRdb, only in-frame clones are kept and a portion is missing. The table records 85,000 to 130,000 clones, around 76% of them present only once. The sample taken for sequencing was PBMCs. The source of these receptors is a woman in her forties or fifties in good health and CMV-seropositive. The CDR3 runs from the conserved cysteine through the conserved F or W. The D gene is left open where the match is weak. Clone size is stated in some rows and not others, as once, few, many or a class when expanded.

J: TRBJ2-1; size: few; V: TRBV15; D: TRBD1; DNA: TGTGCCACCAGCGGAGGAGGACAGGACAGCGATGAGCAGTTCTTC; CDR3: CATSGGGQDSDEQFF
J: TRBJ1-1; size: NA; V: TRBV5-1; D: TRBD1; DNA: TGCGCCAGCAGCTTGGTGGGACAGGGAGGGACTGAAGCTTTCTTT; CDR3: CASSLVGQGGTEAFF
J: TRBJ1-1; size: NA; V: TRBV29-1; D: TRBD1; DNA: TGCAGCGTTAACAGGGGCTCGAACACTGAAGCTTTCTTT; CDR3: CSVNRGSNTEAFF
J: TRBJ1-2; size: NA; V: TRBV27; D: TRBD1; DNA: TGTGCCAGCAGAGCGGACAGGGGGTATGGCTACACCTTC; CDR3: CASRADRGYGYTF
J: TRBJ1-2; size: NA; V: TRBV10-3; D: TRBD1; DNA: TGTGCCATCAGTAGTCCCGGGACAGGGATTGGCTACACCTTC; CDR3: CAISSPGTGIGYTF
J: TRBJ1-5; size: NA; V: TRBV18; D: NA; DNA: TGTGCCAGCTCACCATTGGACAGAGCCGAAAATCAGCCCCAGCATTTT; CDR3: CASSPLDRAENQPQHF
J: TRBJ1-5; size: NA; V: TRBV5-6; D: NA; DNA: TGTGCCAGCAGCTATAGACGGTATGACTCGAGCAATCAGCCCCAGCATTTT; CDR3: CASSYRRYDSSNQPQHF
J: TRBJ2-1; size: NA; V: TRBV9; D: NA; DNA: TGTGCCAGCAGCGTACAGGGTACGAGCTCCTACAATGAGCAGTTCTTC; CDR3: CASSVQGTSSYNEQFF
J: TRBJ2-5; size: NA; V: TRBV7-6; D: TRBD2; DNA: TGTGCCAGCAGCCCGCGGGGGGGGAGTGAGACCCAGTACTTC; CDR3: CASSPRGGSETQYF
J: TRBJ2-3; size: once; V: TRBV28; D: TRBD2; DNA: TGTGCCAGCAGTTCCGGCGGGGAGGGGACAGATACGCAGTATTTT; CDR3: CASSSGGEGTDTQYF
J: TRBJ1-1; size: few; V: TRBV2; D: TRBD1; DNA: TGTGCCAGCAGTCGTTCAACAGGGGTCGGCACTGAAGCTTTCTTT; CDR3: CASSRSTGVGTEAFF
J: TRBJ2-7; size: NA; V: TRBV6-5; D: NA; DNA: TGTGCCAGCAGTTACACAGGACATTCGGTCCGCGAGCAGTACTTC; CDR3: CASSYTGHSVREQYF
J: TRBJ1-4; size: few; V: TRBV7-3; D: NA; DNA: TGTGCCAGCAGCTCCACACAGGGAATAGCGGAAAAACTGTTTTTT; CDR3: CASSSTQGIAEKLFF
J: TRBJ2-1; size: NA; V: TRBV28; D: TRBD1; DNA: TGTGCCAGCAGTCCATGGGGGACAGGGGTAGGTGAGCAGTTCTTC; CDR3: CASSPWGTGVGEQFF